This T cell receptor beta chain was sequenced in a study of T cell responses to AZD1222 COVID-19 vaccine. Study background: Pooling was applied to second doses at about 4 or about 12 weeks. Study-level points and caveats: Clonal diversity may have been underestimated in mostly white British donors.

The germline gives CDR1 KGHDR, CDR2 SFDVKD. The CDR3 covers 15 residues. The V end was cut by 3 bases, the J end by 2 bases, with 12 bases between. Data came from immunoSEQ multiplex PCR; TCRdb stores just in-frame clones and leaves some out. Of around 100,000 clones in the sample, around 92% are singletons; the top ten hold 45%. A remark on this clone: Its antigen is undetermined.

The TCR sequence derives from an adult in good health. This chain connects TRBV24-1 to TRBJ2-5, with D possibly called TRBD1 or TRBD2 (5 bases each). The specimen was peripheral blood, collected on day 0 of AZD1222 vaccination. This chain's CDR3 is CATSDAGTTQETQYF. The CDR3 region has the DNA TGTGCCACCAGTGATGCCGGGACGACACAAGAGACCCAGTACTTC.